What follows are 22 T cell receptor beta chains derived from one specimen sequenced in a study of monozygotic twins with inflammatory bowel disease. TCRdb reprocessed the 5' RACE reads; each CDR3 protein has one entry and no DNA is given. The repertoire table contains just over 300,000 distinct CDR3 sequences. The specimen was blood. The receptors here all came from a human donor with ulcerative colitis or Crohn's disease, or a healthy co-twin of an affected twin (not recorded which).

The chain recombines TRBV5-4 with TRBJ2-7; with no DNA, the TCRdb D assignment of TRBD1 cannot be verified. The CDR3 consists of 14 residues. Per germline, CDR1 SGHNT and CDR2 YYREEE (reference sequence). CDR3 amino acids: CASSPGQTSYEQYF.

This chain links TRBV29-1 with TRBJ2-7; TCRdb lists TRBD1, though no DNA is available to test this call. The CDR3 runs to 14 residues. Germline values: CDR1 SQVTM, CDR2 ANQGSEA. The CDR3 here is CSVEGGTGGYEQYF.

The chain employs TRBV20-1 and TRBJ2-5; the D call from TCRdb, TRBD2, cannot be confirmed without DNA. Germline values: CDR1 DFQATT, CDR2 SNEGSKA (reference sequence). This CDR3 is built from 16 residues. The CDR3 loop reads CSAGLAGGRYQETQYF.

The chain joins TRBV5-1 to TRBJ1-1; without DNA, the TCRdb call of TRBD1 cannot be checked. CDR3 length equals 13 residues. CDR1 is SGHRS, CDR2 YFSETQ, per germline. The CDR3 here is CASQDIHQSGAFF.

The V and J genes are TRBV6-5 and TRBJ2-1; TCRdb's D call, TRBD2, is unchecked because there is no DNA. The CDR3 is made up of 13 amino acids. Germline CDR1 reads MNHEY; CDR2 reads SVGAGI. This CDR3 reads CASSPAELGEQFF.

The chain combines TRBV6-2 or TRBV6-3 with TRBJ1-5. CDR1 and CDR2 (germline): MNHEY, SVGEGT. The CDR3 spans 16 residues. Here the CDR3 reads CASSYSKGSGNQPQHF.

V usage is TRBV7-2 and J usage is TRBJ2-7; TCRdb names TRBD2, which stays unverified in the absence of DNA. CDR3 size: 15 residues. Per the germline V gene, CDR1 is SGHTA and CDR2 is FQGNSA. The CDR3 is CASTPGLAGGYEQYF.

The V call is TRBV7-9, the J call TRBJ1-4. CDR3 length: 15 residues. Germline V lookup: CDR1 SEHNR, CDR2 FQNEAQ (reference sequence). CDR3 amino acids: CASRPFGLPNEKLFF.

The CDR3 is CASSSGLGGNEQFF. The V gene is TRBV7-7, the J gene TRBJ2-1; the TCRdb D gene call, TRBD2, has no DNA to confirm it. The CDR3 length is 14 residues. The V gene's germline CDR1 is SSHAT and CDR2 FNYEAQ (reference sequence).

The rearrangement uses TRBV12-3 or TRBV12-4 and TRBJ2-7; the D gene TCRdb calls, TRBD1, cannot be checked with no DNA. This CDR3 has 15 residues. CDR3: CASSQVGTGSYEQYF.

This chain connects TRBV5-1 to TRBJ2-3. CDR3 length equals 13 residues. Germline lookup yields CDR1 SGHRS and CDR2 YFSETQ. The CDR3 loop reads CASSLVVADTQYF.

V and J are TRBV28 and TRBJ2-1. Germline values: CDR1 MDHEN, CDR2 SYDVKM. The CDR3 runs 15 residues. The chain's CDR3 is CASTHAQSSYNEQFF.

This chain joins TRBV4-3 and TRBJ2-1. Germline V gene data show CDR1 as LGHNA and CDR2 as YSLEER. The CDR3 has 13 amino acids. Here the CDR3 reads CASSRSAWDEQFF.

The genes are TRBV20-1 and TRBJ2-7; TCRdb's assignment of TRBD2 cannot be checked, as there is no DNA. Germline CDR1 and CDR2: DFQATT and SNEGSKA (reference sequence). This CDR3 is 19 amino acids long. The CDR3 sequence is CSASEIGGRAPYYRYEQYF.

The rearrangement uses TRBV6-2 or TRBV6-3 and TRBJ1-1; absent DNA, TCRdb's TRBD1 call cannot be checked. Germline assignment: CDR1 MNHEY and CDR2 SVGEGT. This CDR3 region has 12 residues. CDR3: CASTQGWAEAFF.

The chain is built from TRBV5-1 and TRBJ1-2; TCRdb gives TRBD1 as the D gene, but with no DNA this cannot be confirmed. The CDR3 loop spans 15 amino acids. Germline V gene data show CDR1 as SGHRS and CDR2 as YFSETQ. Here the CDR3 reads CASSSQRAGDYGYTF.

The CDR3 spells CASSFQGKETQYF. The gene calls are TRBV5-1 and TRBJ2-5; TCRdb reports TRBD1, a call that lacks DNA to check it against. CDR1 and CDR2 (germline): SGHRS, YFSETQ. The CDR3 runs to 13 residues.

The V gene is TRBV20-1, the J gene TRBJ2-3; checking the TCRdb D call of TRBD1 is not possible without DNA. The CDR3 sequence is 15 residues long. CDR1 and CDR2 (germline): DFQATT, SNEGSKA (reference sequence). This CDR3 is CSARRTGLSSDTQYF.

The V call is TRBV25-1, the J call TRBJ2-5; TCRdb's D call of TRBD2 is untestable without DNA. There are 13 residues in the CDR3. CDR1 and CDR2 (germline): MGHDK, SYGVNS. CDR3 region: CASRHRVGRSQYF.

V gene TRBV30 combines with J gene TRBJ1-2; the D gene TCRdb calls, TRBD1, cannot be checked with no DNA. This CDR3 has 12 residues. CDR1 is GTSNPN and CDR2 is SVGIG in the germline V gene (reference sequence). The CDR3 sequence: CAFSRTGEGYTF.

V gene TRBV28 combines with J gene TRBJ2-7. There are 12 residues in the CDR3. Germline lookup yields CDR1 MDHEN and CDR2 SYDVKM. CDR3 region: CASSSFPGEQYF.

This chain connects TRBV5-4 to TRBJ2-7. The CDR3 covers 13 residues. Germline CDR1 SGHNT, CDR2 YYREEE (reference sequence). The CDR3 here is CASSIDSSYEQYF.